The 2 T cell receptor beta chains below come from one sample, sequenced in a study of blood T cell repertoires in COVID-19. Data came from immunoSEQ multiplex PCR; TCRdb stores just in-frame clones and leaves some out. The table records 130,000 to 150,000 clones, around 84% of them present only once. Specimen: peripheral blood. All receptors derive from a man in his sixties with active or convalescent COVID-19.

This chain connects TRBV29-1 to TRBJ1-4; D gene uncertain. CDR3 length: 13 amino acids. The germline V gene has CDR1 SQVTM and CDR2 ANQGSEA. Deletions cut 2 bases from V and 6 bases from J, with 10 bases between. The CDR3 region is CSVELSSDEKLFF. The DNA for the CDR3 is TGCAGCGTTGAATTGTCTTCGGATGAAAAACTGTTTTTT.

The CDR3 loop reads CASSRGLAQPKQFF. In nucleotides, the CDR3 is TGTGCCAGCAGCCGCGGACTAGCCCAGCCAAAGCAGTTCTTC. The V call is TRBV28, the J call TRBJ2-1; 8 bases align to TRBD2. V trimming: 6 bases; J trimming: 11 bases; junction bases outside the gene matches: 12. The CDR3 covers 14 residues. The germline CDR1 and CDR2 sequences are MDHEN and SYDVKM.